Following are 13 T cell receptor beta chains from one sample sequenced in a study of OX40 agonist ivuxolimab in advanced cancers. The method was immunoSEQ multiplex PCR; TCRdb's version includes in-frame clones alone and lacks a portion of them. The sample contains approximately 77,000 clones, more than 80% of which appear only once. Sequenced material: CD4+ or CD8+ T cells sorted from blood, taken in a trial of the OX40 agonist ivuxolimab. The receptors here all came from an adult with an advanced solid tumor such as melanoma, head and neck, liver or kidney cancer.

J is TRBJ2-6 and V is TRBV9; the D gene is possibly TRBD2 (5 bases). The CDR3 runs to 16 residues. Germline V gene data show CDR1 as SGDLS and CDR2 as YYNGEE. Trimming shortened V by 1 base and J by 0 bases, and 8 bases separated the two germline ends. In nucleotides, the CDR3 is TGTGCCAGCAGCGTATCGGGAAACTCTGGGGCCAACGTCCTGACTTTC. Its protein product is CASSVSGNSGANVLTF. Combining the CDR3 with reference TRBV9 and TRBJ2-6 gives the whole variable domain DSGVTQTPKHLITATGQRVTLRCSPRSGDLSVYWYQQSLDQGLQFLIQYYNGEERAKGNILERFSAQQFPDLHSELNLSSLELGDSALYFCASSVSGNSGANVLTFGAGSRLTVL.

The J gene is TRBJ1-6, the V gene TRBV30; D remains ambiguous. The CDR3 runs 15 residues. CDR1 is GTSNPN, CDR2 SVGIG, per germline (reference sequence). Trimming removed 1 base at V and 8 bases at J, with 15 bases between. CDR3 residues: CAWSEVSSCYSPLHF. The CDR3 DNA reads as TGTGCCTGGAGTGAGGTAAGCAGTTGTTATTCACCCCTCCACTTT.

V and J are TRBV15 and TRBJ1-4; 7 bases line up with TRBD1. CDR1 is LNHNV and CDR2 is YYDKDF in the germline V gene (reference sequence). The CDR3 consists of 13 residues. The J segment lost 8 bases and the V segment lost 3 bases, leaving 3 bases of the junction unmatched. In DNA, the CDR3 is TGTGCCACCAGCAGGACGGGACAGGAAAAACTGTTTTTT. This codes for CATSRTGQEKLFF.

The V gene is TRBV18, the J gene TRBJ2-2, with D tentatively TRBD1 (6 bases). This CDR3 has 17 residues. Germline CDR1 and CDR2: KGHSH and LQKENI. V dropped 3 bases and J dropped 6 bases, with 20 bases sitting between them. The CDR3 nucleotides are TGTGCCAGCTCACCCCAAAGGACAGCCCTGATTCCCGGGGAGCTGTTTTTT. Its protein product is CASSPQRTALIPGELFF. Full variable domain (remainder filled in from reference TRBV18 and TRBJ2-2): NAGVMQNPRHLVRRRGQEARLRCSPMKGHSHVYWYRQLPEEGLKFMVYLQKENIIDESGMPKERFSAEFPKEGPSILRIQQVVRGDSAAYFCASSPQRTALIPGELFFGEGSRLTVL.

In this sample, this clone turned up once. The chain uses TRBV19 and TRBJ2-4, with 7 bases identical to TRBD2. Germline trimming cut 3 bases from V and 9 bases from J; bases unmatched to any gene: 11. CDR3 length: 15 amino acids. From germline, CDR1 is LNHDA and CDR2 SQIVND (reference sequence). CDR3 nucleotide sequence: TGTGCCAGTAGTATTTCCGGGGGGATTGGGAGCATTCAGTACTTC. The encoded protein is CASSISGGIGSIQYF.

The chain joins TRBV6-6 to TRBJ2-5; D is perhaps TRBD1 (6 bases). V shed 6 bases and J shed 3 bases, with 11 bases lying between them. This CDR3 region has 13 residues. Germline-derived CDR1 and CDR2 are MNHNY and SVGAGI (reference sequence). CDR3 protein: CASSPTGKETQYF. The CDR3 bases are TGTGCCAGCAGCCCCACAGGGAAAGAGACCCAGTACTTC.

The chain couples TRBV19 to TRBJ1-4; 7 bases match TRBD1. The CDR3 has 14 residues. Per germline, CDR1 LNHDA and CDR2 SQIVND (reference sequence). J gave up 5 bases and V 8 bases, and 8 bases lay outside the gene matches. The chain's CDR3 is CASGRGQINEKLFF. CDR3 DNA: TGTGCCAGTGGGAGGGGACAGATCAATGAAAAACTGTTTTTT.

The chain recombines TRBV5-4 with TRBJ2-7; D may be TRBD1 or TRBD2 (5 bases each). Trimming stripped 2 bases from V and 2 bases from J, with 11 bases between. The germline gives CDR1 SGHNT, CDR2 YYREEE (reference sequence). This CDR3 comprises 14 residues. DNA of the CDR3: TGTGCCAGCAGCTTAAGGGACCGAGCCTACGAGCAGTACTTC. Encoded protein: CASSLRDRAYEQYF.

The chain has TRBV4-3 and TRBJ2-2, with TRBD2 as a possible D gene (7 bases). Germline loops: CDR1 LGHNA, CDR2 YSLEER. The CDR3 length is 15 residues. Trimming removed 0 bases at V and 8 bases at J, with 13 bases between. The CDR3 DNA reads TGCGCCAGCAGCCAAGAGGGAGGGGGTTGGGGGGAGCTGTTTTTT. This codes for CASSQEGGGWGELFF.

The genes are TRBV28 and TRBJ1-5; TRBD1 might be the D (5 bases). The ends were cut back, 8 bases at V and 5 bases at J, with 10 bases in the middle. Germline CDR1 MDHEN, CDR2 SYDVKM. The CDR3 consists of 12 residues. The CDR3 here is CASRRGDQPQHF. CDR3 coding DNA: TGTGCCAGCCGACGGGGGGATCAGCCCCAGCATTTT.

V gene TRBV2 combines with J gene TRBJ1-2; unclear D gene. CDR1 SNHLY and CDR2 FYNNEI come from the germline V gene. Between the trimmed V and J ends, which lost 3 bases and 2 bases, there was a span of 7 bases. The CDR3 runs 13 residues. CDR3 coding DNA: TGTGCCAGCAGTGAGGGAGGGAACTATGGCTACACCTTC. The encoded protein is CASSEGGNYGYTF.

The chain uses TRBV11-1 and TRBJ2-3; D is perhaps TRBD2 (6 bases). The germline V gene has CDR1 SGHAT and CDR2 FQDESV (reference sequence). V lost 4 bases and J 2 bases, leaving 22 bases between the germline ends. The CDR3 has 18 residues. DNA of the CDR3: TGTGCCAGCAGCTCCCGCGGGTGGGGGACTGACAACACAGATACGCAGTATTTT. Its translation: CASSSRGWGTDNTDTQYF.

This clone was seen only once. This chain joins TRBV15 and TRBJ1-4, with D perhaps TRBD1 (6 bases). Germline CDR1 reads LNHNV; CDR2 reads YYDKDF (reference sequence). Trimming took 2 bases from V and 4 from J, leaving 11 bases between them. This CDR3 is built from 15 residues. The CDR3 loop is CATSRLDSYNEKLFF. Written as DNA, the CDR3 is TGTGCCACCAGCAGATTGGACAGCTATAATGAAAAACTGTTTTTT.